This T cell receptor beta chain came from a study of T cells in Graves' hyperthyroidism and ophthalmopathy. Study results and caveats: Before onset, by a median of approximately 6.2 months, the model predicted ophthalmopathy.

This clonotype was seen only a few times. Its specificity is not known. The germline gives CDR1 SGHTA, CDR2 FQGTGA. V lost 6 bases and J lost 5, with 14 bases in between. This CDR3 is built from 13 residues. Template material for amplifying TCR beta CDR3 regions consisted of RNA transcripts. HTBI primers were employed in a first-round RT-PCR of the TCR CDR3. Each CDR3 protein is one row after TCRdb ran MiXCR on the multiplex PCR reads. This sample carries some 740,000 distinct CDR3 sequences, 14% of them seen once, and the ten largest clones take about 9.4%. The rearrangement links TRBV7-3 to TRBJ2-7; D not resolved. The sequence was obtained from a young woman with Graves' hyperthyroidism. The sequencing input was blood. CDR3 in DNA: TGTGCCAGCAGTTCTTTCTTGGGCCACGAGCAGTACTTC. Protein product: CASSSFLGHEQYF.